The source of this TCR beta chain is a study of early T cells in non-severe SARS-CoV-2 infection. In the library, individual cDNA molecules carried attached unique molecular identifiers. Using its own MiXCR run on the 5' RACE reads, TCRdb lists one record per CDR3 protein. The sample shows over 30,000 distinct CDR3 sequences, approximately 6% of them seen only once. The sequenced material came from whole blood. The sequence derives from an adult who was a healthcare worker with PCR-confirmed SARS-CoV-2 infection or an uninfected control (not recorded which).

CDR3 protein: CASSLPTGQETQYF. The CDR3 nucleotides are TGTGCCAGCAGCTTGCCGACAGGACAAGAGACCCAGTACTTC. This sequence joins TRBV5-4 and TRBJ2-5, with TRBD1 as a possible D gene (6 bases). The CDR3 is made up of 14 amino acids. Germline V gives CDR1 SGHNT, CDR2 YYREEE (reference sequence). With 1 base removed from V and 2 bases from J, the gap between germline ends came to 9 bases.